Below are 20 T cell receptor beta chains sequenced from a single sample in a study of T cells in narcolepsy. Profiling relied on immunoSEQ multiplex PCR, and the TCRdb table lists in-frame clones only, not all of them. This table has about 19,000 clones, 83% appearing once. The sample was memory (CD45RA-) CD4+ T cells from blood. These receptors all come from a human donor in good health.

This chain joins TRBV28 and TRBJ1-2; possible D gene TRBD1, 5 bases. The ends were cut back, 2 bases at V and 7 bases at J, with 11 bases in the middle. The CDR3 loop spans 13 amino acids. Germline V gene lookup returns CDR1 MDHEN and CDR2 SYDVKM. The CDR3 protein is CASSLGGTSGYTF. DNA of the CDR3: TGTGCCAGCAGTTTAGGGGGGACGAGTGGCTACACCTTC.

The rearrangement joins TRBV4-3 to TRBJ1-6; no reliable D call. The CDR3 contains 14 residues. Germline V gives CDR1 LGHNA, CDR2 YSLEER. V lost 6 bases and J 10 bases, leaving 16 bases between the germline ends. The CDR3 DNA follows: TGCGCCAGCAGTCTTACAACTCAGAGCTCACCCCTCCACTTT. Its protein is CASSLTTQSSPLHF.

This rearrangement joins TRBV4-3 to TRBJ1-1; unclear D gene. CDR1 LGHNA and CDR2 YSLEER come from the germline V gene. The CDR3 length is 16 residues. Between the trimmed V and J ends, which lost 0 bases and 3 bases, there was a span of 14 bases. The CDR3 loop reads CASSQDQVEQYTEAFF. The CDR3 bases are TGCGCCAGCAGCCAAGATCAAGTCGAACAGTACACTGAAGCTTTCTTT.

The V and J genes are TRBV5-4 and TRBJ2-1, with a possible D match to TRBD1 (5 bases). CDR1 and CDR2 from the germline V gene are SGHNT and YYREEE (reference sequence). The CDR3 consists of 15 residues. The V end lost 3 bases, the J end lost 7 bases, and 17 bases lay between the germline ends. CDR3 sequence reads: CASSSSALPGNEQFF. The DNA for the CDR3 is TGTGCCAGCAGCTCGAGCGCCCTTCCAGGGAATGAGCAGTTCTTC.

The DNA of the CDR3 is TGCAGCGGCGGGGGGTTGGGGGGAGTCGCTGAAGCTTTCTTT. As protein: CSGGGLGGVAEAFF. This chain joins TRBV29-1 and TRBJ1-1, with D perhaps TRBD1 (5 bases). The CDR3 spans 14 residues. Germline lookup yields CDR1 SQVTM and CDR2 ANQGSEA. Trimming cost V 7 bases and J 6 bases, with 21 bases left between them.

This clone was seen a single time. The chain has TRBV2 and TRBJ2-4, with 7 positions matching TRBD2. The CDR3 runs to 16 residues. Germline-derived CDR1 and CDR2 are SNHLY and FYNNEI. J was trimmed by 3 bases and V by 5 bases; bases with no gene match: 10. CDR3 DNA sequence: TGTGCCAGCAGTCCTACTAGCGAGAAGGGCAAAAACATTCAGTACTTC. It translates to CASSPTSEKGKNIQYF.

The genes are TRBV7-3 and TRBJ2-1; D not certain. This CDR3 region has 14 residues. V was shortened by 5 bases and J by 6 bases, with 14 bases between the two germline ends. The germline gives CDR1 SGHTA, CDR2 FQGTGA. Here the CDR3 reads CASSLMPTVNEQFF. The CDR3 DNA follows: TGTGCCAGCAGCCTGATGCCGACTGTCAATGAGCAGTTCTTC. The whole variable domain, remainder taken from reference TRBV7-3 and TRBJ2-1, is GAGVSQTPSNKVTEKGKYVELRCDPISGHTALYWYRQSLGQGPEFLIYFQGTGAADDSGLPNDRFFAVRPEGSVSTLKIQRTERGDSAVYLCASSLMPTVNEQFFGPGTRLTVL.

The chain couples TRBV7-3 to TRBJ1-2; D is perhaps TRBD1 (5 bases). The V gene lost 5 bases and the J gene lost 4 bases, with 20 bases spanning the gap. The CDR3 consists of 16 residues. In germline, CDR1 is SGHTA, CDR2 FQGTGA. CDR3 residues: CASSPSPGTAGYGYTF. CDR3 DNA: TGTGCCAGCAGCCCGTCACCGGGGACTGCAGGCTATGGCTACACCTTC.

The V and J genes are TRBV7-8 and TRBJ2-7; perhaps TRBD2 as D (5 bases). V was pared by 5 bases and J by 2 bases, with 13 bases between. The CDR3 runs 14 residues. Germline assignment: CDR1 SGHVS and CDR2 FQNEAQ. Here the CDR3 reads CASSQTGSAYEQYF. The CDR3 region has the DNA TGTGCCAGCAGCCAAACGGGGTCCGCCTACGAGCAGTACTTC.

The J gene is TRBJ1-1, the V gene TRBV7-6, with TRBD1 matching 7 bases. The CDR3 is 16 amino acids. The germline V gene has CDR1 SGHVS and CDR2 FNYEAQ. Trimming at V came to 5 bases and at J to 2 bases, leaving 11 bases not matched to a gene. The CDR3 is CASSPIIGTANTEAFF. CDR3 coding DNA: TGTGCCAGCAGCCCTATAATAGGGACAGCCAACACTGAAGCTTTCTTT.

This sequence joins TRBV6-5 and TRBJ1-1; D remains ambiguous. CDR3 length equals 10 residues. Trimming stripped 10 bases from V and 2 bases from J, with 5 bases between. Looked up from germline, CDR1 is MNHEY and CDR2 is SVGAGI. The CDR3 sequence is CATLNTEAFF. CDR3 coding DNA: TGTGCCACCCTAAACACTGAAGCTTTCTTT.

The V and J genes are TRBV25-1 and TRBJ1-1, with D hard to call. Trimming removed 7 bases from V and 5 bases from J, with 17 bases in between. Germline CDR1 reads MGHDK; CDR2 reads SYGVNS. This CDR3 has 14 amino acids. In DNA form, the CDR3 reads TGTGCCAGCACCCCCCCGGGCAGGTGGACTGAAGCTTTCTTT. Amino acids: CASTPPGRWTEAFF.

The CDR3, as DNA: TGCGCCAGCAGCCCTAACTACGAGCAGTACTTC. Translated: CASSPNYEQYF. This rearrangement joins TRBV4-3 to TRBJ2-7; D is undetermined. The CDR3 is 11 residues long. Germline V gives CDR1 LGHNA, CDR2 YSLEER. Trimming removed 4 bases at V and 3 bases at J, with 4 bases between.

The rearrangement uses TRBV9 and TRBJ2-2; maybe TRBD1 (6 bases). Germline-derived CDR1 and CDR2 are SGDLS and YYNGEE. The CDR3 contains 14 residues. Trimming shortened V by 5 bases and J by 5 bases, and 13 bases separated the two germline ends. CDR3 loop: CASRQGLLTGELFF. CDR3 nucleotides: TGTGCCAGCAGACAGGGCCTTCTGACCGGGGAGCTGTTTTTT. The full variable domain, completed using reference TRBV9 and TRBJ2-2, is DSGVTQTPKHLITATGQRVTLRCSPRSGDLSVYWYQQSLDQGLQFLIQYYNGEERAKGNILERFSAQQFPDLHSELNLSSLELGDSALYFCASRQGLLTGELFFGEGSRLTVL.

This chain links TRBV5-4 with TRBJ2-1; TRBD2 aligns across 7 bases. The germline gives CDR1 SGHNT, CDR2 YYREEE (reference sequence). V was pared by 2 bases and J by 3 bases, with 5 bases of the junction left unmatched. This CDR3 is 15 amino acids long. In nucleotides, the CDR3 is TGTGCCAGCAGCTTTGGGGGGGGAGGCTACAATGAGCAGTTCTTC. Protein product: CASSFGGGGYNEQFF.

This clone turned up a few times. The chain joins TRBV2 to TRBJ1-1; D is perhaps TRBD1 (6 bases). The CDR3 runs to 13 residues. Trimming cost V 6 bases and J 2 bases, with 10 bases left between them. Germline lookup yields CDR1 SNHLY and CDR2 FYNNEI. CDR3: CASRTGRNTEAFF. CDR3 in DNA: TGTGCCAGCAGAACAGGGCGCAACACTGAAGCTTTCTTT.

The V gene is TRBV19, the J gene TRBJ1-1; TRBD1 matches at 7 bases. The CDR3 runs to 14 residues. Germline V gives CDR1 LNHDA, CDR2 SQIVND (reference sequence). Trimming at V came to 5 bases and at J to 5 bases, leaving 8 bases not matched to a gene. Here the CDR3 reads CASSQTGVGTEAFF. DNA for the CDR3: TGTGCCAGTAGTCAAACAGGGGTAGGGACTGAAGCTTTCTTT.

The chain joins TRBV30 to TRBJ1-2; D not resolved. Trimming took off 3 bases at V and 2 bases at J, with 10 bases between the two ends. Germline CDR1 reads GTSNPN; CDR2 reads SVGIG (reference sequence). The CDR3 spans 13 residues. Here the CDR3 reads CAWRTDENYGYTF. For the CDR3, the DNA is TGTGCCTGGAGAACTGACGAAAACTATGGCTACACCTTC.

The chain links TRBV7-9 to TRBJ2-3, with 8 bases lining up with TRBD1. Trimming cost V 2 bases and J 6 bases; bases outside gene matches: 10. The germline V gene has CDR1 SEHNR and CDR2 FQNEAQ (reference sequence). The CDR3 has 16 residues. This CDR3 is CASSLPPGQVIDTQYF. The CDR3 bases are TGTGCCAGCAGCTTACCACCGGGACAGGTGATTGATACGCAGTATTTT. The entire variable domain, with the rest obtained from reference TRBV7-9 and TRBJ2-3, is as follows: DTGVSQNPRHKITKRGQNVTFRCDPISEHNRLYWYRQTLGQGPEFLTYFQNEAQLEKSRLLSDRFSAERPKGSFSTLEIQRTEQGDSAMYLCASSLPPGQVIDTQYFGPGTRLTVL.

This clone was seen only once. V and J are TRBV2 and TRBJ1-5, with TRBD1 as a possible D gene (6 bases). Trimming stripped 6 bases from V and 4 bases from J, with 16 bases between. Germline values: CDR1 SNHLY, CDR2 FYNNEI. The CDR3 length is 15 residues. The CDR3 nucleotides read TGTGCCAGCAGGGGTAGGACAGCCGCTAATCAGCCCCAGCATTTT. Its protein product is CASRGRTAANQPQHF. Full variable domain (outside the CDR3, taken from reference TRBV2 and TRBJ1-5): EPEVTQTPSHQVTQMGQEVILRCVPISNHLYFYWYRQILGQKVEFLVSFYNNEISEKSEIFDDQFSVERPDGSNFTLKIRSTKLEDSAMYFCASRGRTAANQPQHFGDGTRLSIL.